Below are 17 T cell receptor beta chains sequenced from a single sample in a study of CD8+CD57+ T cells in acquired aplastic anemia (dated by TCRdb to the late 2010s). Sequencing was carried out with an Illumina HiSeq 2000. Profiling of TCR beta VDJ combinations and CDR3 sequences used genomic DNA as the template. The public sequencing data were trimmed at Q25 with fastp and processed into clonotypes with MiXCR by TCRdb, which kept only in-frame beta chains. Every entry covers one CDR3 protein and lists the most common genes and DNA from its rows. Counted in this sample were 170,000 or so distinct CDR3 sequences; about 60% of them appeared once. Jointly, the top ten make up about 39% of the sample. The patients picked for sequencing were ones in whom flow cytometry had shown an expansion of CD8+CD57+ cells. What was sequenced was sorted CD4+, CD8+, or CD8+CD57+ T cells (not recorded which) from PBMCs. These receptors were collected from a human donor with aplastic anemia.

The CDR3 DNA reads as TGCAGCGTTATATCGGGCCTTTTCGGGCAGTACTTC. The encoded protein is CSVISGLFGQYF. This chain connects TRBV29-1 to TRBJ2-7; D gene ambiguous. The germline gives CDR1 SQVTM, CDR2 ANQGSEA. This CDR3 contains 12 residues. Trimming shortened V by 5 bases and J by 9 bases, and 17 bases separated the two germline ends.

At least ten counts were recorded for this clonotype. This chain connects TRBV19 to TRBJ1-1; the D is unclear. Germline V lookup: CDR1 LNHDA, CDR2 SQIVND (reference sequence). The CDR3 covers 13 residues. V lost 3 bases to trimming and J lost 5 bases, with 10 bases between them. CDR3 protein: CASSIAGWTEAFF. DNA of the CDR3: TGTGCCAGTAGTATTGCGGGGTGGACTGAAGCTTTCTTT. Full variable domain (remainder filled in from reference TRBV19 and TRBJ1-1): DGGITQSPKYLFRKEGQNVTLSCEQNLNHDAMYWYRQDPGQGLRLIYYSQIVNDFQKGDIAEGYSVSREKKESFPLTVTSAQKNPTAFYLCASSIAGWTEAFFGQGTRLTVV.

On this clonotype itself: Germline is not matched at one junction end, which may reflect a read error. The gene calls are TRBV7-7 and TRBJ1-1, with D perhaps matching TRBD1 (5 bases). The V gene's germline CDR1 is SSHAT and CDR2 FNYEAQ (reference sequence). The CDR3 consists of 14 residues. CDR3 sequence (DNA): TGTGCTAGCAGCCTTGGGGGGGAGGACACTGAAGCTTTCTTT. This encodes CASSLGGEDTEAFF.

The V and J genes are TRBV7-6 and TRBJ2-5; 8 positions agree with TRBD1. V shed 1 base and J 2 bases; nucleotides not matched to a gene: 6. This CDR3 is built from 16 residues. Germline CDR1 and CDR2: SGHVS and FNYEAQ. The CDR3 region is CASSLGTGNFQETQYF. In DNA form, the CDR3 reads TGTGCCAGCAGCTTAGGGACAGGGAACTTTCAAGAGACCCAGTACTTC. Together with reference TRBV7-6 and TRBJ2-5, the CDR3 gives the full variable domain: GAGVSQSPRYKVTKRGQDVALRCDPISGHVSLYWYRQALGQGPEFLTYFNYEAQQDKSGLPNDRFSAERPEGSISTLTIQRTEQRDSAMYRCASSLGTGNFQETQYFGPGTRLLVL.

The sample holds a few counts of this clonotype. This may be a read error, as it is one base from a much larger clone. The rearrangement joins TRBV5-4 to TRBJ2-2; D remains unclear. Germline CDR1 reads SGHNT; CDR2 reads YYREEE (reference sequence). V lost 1 base and J 7 bases, leaving 8 bases between the germline ends. The CDR3 is made up of 13 amino acids. The DNA of the CDR3 is TGTGCCAGCAGCTTGTACAGCATCGGGGAGCTGTTTTTT. Translation gives CASSLYSIGELFF.

The V and J genes are TRBV12-3 or TRBV12-4 and TRBJ1-3; D call uncertain. The length of the CDR3 is 14 residues. Between the trimmed V and J ends, which lost 6 bases and 0 bases, there was a span of 9 bases. The CDR3 DNA reads as TGTGCCAGCAGGTACGGGCCCTCTGGAAACACCATATATTTT. Its protein product is CASRYGPSGNTIYF.

This clonotype occurred many times. The CDR3, as DNA: TGCGCCAGCAGCCAAGATACTTACCGCTCGGACACTGAAGCTTTCTTT. Translation gives CASSQDTYRSDTEAFF. This sequence joins TRBV4-1 and TRBJ1-1, with unresolved D. The V end lost 0 bases, the J end lost 3 bases, and 14 bases lay between the germline ends. CDR3 length: 16 amino acids. Germline V gene data show CDR1 as MGHRA and CDR2 as YSYEKL.

This clonotype was recorded a few times. The chain combines TRBV2 with TRBJ1-2; D is unclear. The CDR3 has 12 residues. Trimming left V 5 bases short and J 7 bases short, with 11 bases between. From germline, CDR1 is SNHLY and CDR2 FYNNEI. CDR3 loop: CASSSTEFGYTF. Written as DNA, the CDR3 is TGTGCCAGCAGTTCCACAGAGTTTGGCTACACCTTC.

This sequence joins TRBV6-1 and TRBJ2-7; weak D call: TRBD2 (6 bases). Germline CDR1 is MNHNS and CDR2 is SASEGT. The CDR3 loop spans 13 amino acids. Trimming took off 5 bases at V and 6 bases at J, with 14 bases between the two ends. CDR3 in amino acids: CASSIPLGGEQYF. In DNA, the CDR3 is TGTGCCAGCAGTATACCTCTGGGGGGCGAGCAGTACTTC.

This rearrangement joins TRBV6-1 to TRBJ2-7, with D perhaps TRBD1 (5 bases). Per the germline V gene, CDR1 is MNHNS and CDR2 is SASEGT. The V gene lost 3 bases and the J gene lost 3 bases, with 12 bases spanning the gap. The CDR3 is 14 amino acids. CDR3 sequence: CASSENGANYEQYF. CDR3 sequence (DNA): TGTGCCAGCAGTGAGAATGGGGCTAACTACGAGCAGTACTTC.

The V and J genes are TRBV7-8 and TRBJ2-5; possibly TRBD1 or TRBD2 for D (5 bases each). V was trimmed by 4 bases and J by 4 bases, leaving 13 bases between them. The germline V gene encodes CDR1 SGHVS and CDR2 FQNEAQ. This CDR3 is 14 amino acids long. CDR3: CASSWSGRLETQYF. Here the CDR3 DNA reads TGTGCCAGCAGCTGGTCGGGACGGTTAGAGACCCAGTACTTC.

This clonotype was seen ten or more times. The rearrangement links TRBV7-8 to TRBJ2-3; no definite D call. CDR1 SGHVS and CDR2 FQNEAQ come from the germline V gene. The CDR3 spans 14 residues. Between the trimmed V and J ends, which lost 1 base and 3 bases, there was a span of 8 bases. The chain's CDR3 is CASSLVAETDTQYF. CDR3 sequence (DNA): TGTGCCAGCAGCTTAGTGGCCGAGACAGATACGCAGTATTTT.

This chain joins TRBV7-9 and TRBJ2-7; D may match TRBD1 or TRBD2 (5 bases each). Germline V gene sequence: CDR1 SEHNR, CDR2 FQNEAQ (reference sequence). The V gene lost 5 bases and the J gene lost 4 bases, with 12 bases spanning the gap. This CDR3 spans 13 amino acids. This chain's CDR3 is CASSPSGRYEQYF. The CDR3 DNA follows: TGTGCCAGCAGCCCATCGGGACGGTACGAGCAGTACTTC.

The chain joins TRBV7-8 to TRBJ2-7, with TRBD1 matching over 12 bases. The CDR3 is made up of 14 amino acids. From germline, CDR1 is SGHVS and CDR2 FQNEAQ. V lost 5 bases to trimming and J lost 6 bases; unmatched junction nucleotides: 5. CDR3 nucleotide sequence: TGTGCCAGCAGCCATGGGACAGGGGGCGGCGAGCAGTACTTC. It encodes CASSHGTGGGEQYF.

This clonotype has ten or more counts. V and J are TRBV5-6 and TRBJ2-3, with D unresolved. Germline CDR1 SGHDT, CDR2 YYEEEE. The CDR3 runs 15 residues. V gave up 2 bases and J gave up 1 base, with 11 bases separating them. The CDR3 region has the DNA TGTGCCAGCAGCTTTGACGACGGGCGCACAGATACGCAGTATTTT. Translation: CASSFDDGRTDTQYF.

The chain is built from TRBV12-3 or TRBV12-4 and TRBJ2-7, with D possibly being TRBD1 (6 bases). V was trimmed by 3 bases and J by 5 bases, leaving 14 bases between them. CDR3 length: 14 amino acids. CDR3 sequence reads: CASSLRQVVDEQYF. The CDR3 DNA follows: TGTGCCAGCAGTTTGAGACAGGTAGTCGACGAGCAGTACTTC.

Notes on this clonotype: Germline and junction disagree at one end, which may indicate a read error. The chain carries TRBV5-1 and TRBJ2-1, with TRBD1 matching 8 bases. Germline V gene data show CDR1 as SGHRS and CDR2 as YFSETQ. This CDR3 spans 15 amino acids. This chain's CDR3 is CASSARTGQSNEQFF. The CDR3 nucleotides are TGTGCCAGCAGCGCCAGGACAGGGCAGTCCAATGAGCAGTTCTTC.